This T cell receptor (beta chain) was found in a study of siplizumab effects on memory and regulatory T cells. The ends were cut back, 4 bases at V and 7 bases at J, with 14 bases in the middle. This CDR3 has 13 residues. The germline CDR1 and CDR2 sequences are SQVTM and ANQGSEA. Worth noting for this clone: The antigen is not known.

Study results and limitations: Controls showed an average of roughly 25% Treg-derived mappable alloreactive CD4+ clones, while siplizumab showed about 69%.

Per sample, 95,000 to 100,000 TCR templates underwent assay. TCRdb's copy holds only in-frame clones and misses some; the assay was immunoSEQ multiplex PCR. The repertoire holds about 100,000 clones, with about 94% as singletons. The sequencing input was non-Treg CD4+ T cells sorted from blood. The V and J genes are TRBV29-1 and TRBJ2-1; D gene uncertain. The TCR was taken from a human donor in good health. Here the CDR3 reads CSVARTLGNEQFF. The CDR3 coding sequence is TGCAGCGTTGCTAGGACCCTGGGGAATGAGCAGTTCTTC.